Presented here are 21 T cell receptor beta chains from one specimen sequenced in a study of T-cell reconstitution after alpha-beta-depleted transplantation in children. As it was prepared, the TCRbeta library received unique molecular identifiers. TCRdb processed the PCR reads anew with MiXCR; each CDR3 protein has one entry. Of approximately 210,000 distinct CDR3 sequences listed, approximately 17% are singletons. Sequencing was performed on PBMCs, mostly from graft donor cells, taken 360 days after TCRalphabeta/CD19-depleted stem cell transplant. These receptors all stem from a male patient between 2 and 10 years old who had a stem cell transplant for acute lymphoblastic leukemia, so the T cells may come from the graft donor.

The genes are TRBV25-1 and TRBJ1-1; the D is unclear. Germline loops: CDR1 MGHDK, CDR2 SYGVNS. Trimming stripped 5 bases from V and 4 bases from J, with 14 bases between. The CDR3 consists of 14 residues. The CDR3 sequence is CASSSNRGSTEAFF. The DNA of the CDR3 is TGTGCCAGCAGTTCAAACCGGGGAAGCACTGAAGCTTTCTTT.

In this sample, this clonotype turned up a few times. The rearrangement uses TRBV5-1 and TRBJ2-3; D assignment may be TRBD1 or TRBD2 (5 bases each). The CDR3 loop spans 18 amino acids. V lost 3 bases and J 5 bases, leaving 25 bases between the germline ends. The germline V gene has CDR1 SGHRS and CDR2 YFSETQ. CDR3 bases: TGCGCCAGCAGCTGGCGTCGGGGCAGAAGCAATTATGAAGATACGCAGTATTTT. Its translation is CASSWRRGRSNYEDTQYF.

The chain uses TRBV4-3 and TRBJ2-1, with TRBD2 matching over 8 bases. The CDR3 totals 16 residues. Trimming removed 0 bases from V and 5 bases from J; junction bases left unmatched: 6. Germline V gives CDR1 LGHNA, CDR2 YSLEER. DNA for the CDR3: TGCGCCAGCAGCCAAGATCCGGGGGGGCTTAACAATGAGCAGTTCTTC. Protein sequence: CASSQDPGGLNNEQFF.

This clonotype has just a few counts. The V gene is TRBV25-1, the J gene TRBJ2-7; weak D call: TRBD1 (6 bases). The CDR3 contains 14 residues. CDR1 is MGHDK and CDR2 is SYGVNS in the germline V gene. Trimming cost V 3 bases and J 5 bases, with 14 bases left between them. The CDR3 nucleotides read TGTGCCAGCAGTGATCACAGGGATAGAAACGAGCAGTACTTC. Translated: CASSDHRDRNEQYF.

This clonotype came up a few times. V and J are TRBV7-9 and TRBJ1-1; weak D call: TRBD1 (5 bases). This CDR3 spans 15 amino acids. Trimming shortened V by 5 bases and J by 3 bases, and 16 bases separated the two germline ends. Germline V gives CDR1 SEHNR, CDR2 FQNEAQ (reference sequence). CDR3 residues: CASSPEGRDDTEAFF. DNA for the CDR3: TGTGCCAGCAGCCCTGAGGGCAGGGATGACACTGAAGCTTTCTTT.

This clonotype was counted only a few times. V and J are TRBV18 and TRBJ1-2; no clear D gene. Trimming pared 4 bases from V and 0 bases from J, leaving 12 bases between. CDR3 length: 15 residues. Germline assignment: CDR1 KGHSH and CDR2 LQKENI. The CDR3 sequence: CASSLDTDTNYGYTF. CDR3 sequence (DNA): TGTGCCAGCTCACTAGACACAGATACTAACTATGGCTACACCTTC. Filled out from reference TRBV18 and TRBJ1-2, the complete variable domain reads NAGVMQNPRHLVRRRGQEARLRCSPMKGHSHVYWYRQLPEEGLKFMVYLQKENIIDESGMPKERFSAEFPKEGPSILRIQQVVRGDSAAYFCASSLDTDTNYGYTFGSGTRLTVV.

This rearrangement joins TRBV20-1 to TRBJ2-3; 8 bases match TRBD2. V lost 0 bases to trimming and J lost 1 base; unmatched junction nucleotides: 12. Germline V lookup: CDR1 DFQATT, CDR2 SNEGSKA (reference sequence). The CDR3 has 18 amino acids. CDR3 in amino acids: CSARDLGLGLIRTDTQYF. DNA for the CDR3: TGCAGTGCTAGAGATCTGGGACTAGGATTGATCCGCACAGATACGCAGTATTTT.

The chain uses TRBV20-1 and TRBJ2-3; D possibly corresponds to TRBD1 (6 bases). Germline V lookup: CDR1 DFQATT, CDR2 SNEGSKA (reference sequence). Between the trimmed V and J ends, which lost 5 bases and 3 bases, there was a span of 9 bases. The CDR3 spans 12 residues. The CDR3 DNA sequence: TGCAGTGCTCAGGACAGAACAGATACGCAGTATTTT. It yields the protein CSAQDRTDTQYF.

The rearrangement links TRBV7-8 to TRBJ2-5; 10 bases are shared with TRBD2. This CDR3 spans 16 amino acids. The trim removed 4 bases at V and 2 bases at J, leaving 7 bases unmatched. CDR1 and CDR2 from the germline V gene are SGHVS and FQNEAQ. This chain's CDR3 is CASSSGLARLQETQYF. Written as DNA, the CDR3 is TGTGCCAGCAGCTCGGGACTAGCGAGGTTACAAGAGACCCAGTACTTC.

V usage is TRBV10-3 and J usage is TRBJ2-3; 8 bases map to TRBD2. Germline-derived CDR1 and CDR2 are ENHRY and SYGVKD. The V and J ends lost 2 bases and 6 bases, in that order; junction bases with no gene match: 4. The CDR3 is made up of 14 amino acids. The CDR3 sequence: CAISERGGQDTQYF. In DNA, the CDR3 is TGTGCCATCAGTGAGCGGGGGGGCCAGGATACGCAGTATTTT.

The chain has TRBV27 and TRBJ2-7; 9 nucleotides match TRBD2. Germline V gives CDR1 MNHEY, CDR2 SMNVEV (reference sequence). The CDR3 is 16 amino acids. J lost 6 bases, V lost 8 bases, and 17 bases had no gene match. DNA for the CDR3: TGTGCCAGCGGGGGAGGGGGCGGGGGGGTCCTTTTCGAGCAGTACTTC. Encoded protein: CASGGGGGGVLFEQYF.

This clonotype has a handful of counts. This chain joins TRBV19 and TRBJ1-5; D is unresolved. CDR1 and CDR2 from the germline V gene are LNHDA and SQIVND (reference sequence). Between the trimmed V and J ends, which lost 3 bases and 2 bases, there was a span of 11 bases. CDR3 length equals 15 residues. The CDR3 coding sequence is TGTGCCAGTAGTATTATGGGTAGAGGCAATCAGCCCCAGCATTTT. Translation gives CASSIMGRGNQPQHF. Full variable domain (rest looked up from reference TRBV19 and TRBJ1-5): DGGITQSPKYLFRKEGQNVTLSCEQNLNHDAMYWYRQDPGQGLRLIYYSQIVNDFQKGDIAEGYSVSREKKESFPLTVTSAQKNPTAFYLCASSIMGRGNQPQHFGDGTRLSIL.

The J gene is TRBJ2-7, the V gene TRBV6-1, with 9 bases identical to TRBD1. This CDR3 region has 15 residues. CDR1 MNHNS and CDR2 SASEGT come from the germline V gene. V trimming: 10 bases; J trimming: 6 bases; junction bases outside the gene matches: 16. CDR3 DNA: TGTGCCACCCTCCAGACGGGACAGGGAGGGTCCGAGCAGTACTTC. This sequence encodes CATLQTGQGGSEQYF.

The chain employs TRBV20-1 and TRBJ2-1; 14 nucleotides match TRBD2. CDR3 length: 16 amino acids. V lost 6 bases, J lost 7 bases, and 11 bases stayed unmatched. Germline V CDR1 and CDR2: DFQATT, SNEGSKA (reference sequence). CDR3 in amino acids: CSATRLAGGPWNEQFF. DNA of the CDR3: TGCAGTGCAACGCGACTAGCGGGGGGGCCTTGGAATGAGCAGTTCTTC.

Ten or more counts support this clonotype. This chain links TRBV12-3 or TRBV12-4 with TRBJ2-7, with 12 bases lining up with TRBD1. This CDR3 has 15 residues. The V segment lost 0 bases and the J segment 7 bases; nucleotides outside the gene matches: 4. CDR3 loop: CASSLAGTGGKEQYF. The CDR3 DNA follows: TGTGCCAGCAGTTTAGCCGGGACAGGGGGCAAAGAGCAGTACTTC.

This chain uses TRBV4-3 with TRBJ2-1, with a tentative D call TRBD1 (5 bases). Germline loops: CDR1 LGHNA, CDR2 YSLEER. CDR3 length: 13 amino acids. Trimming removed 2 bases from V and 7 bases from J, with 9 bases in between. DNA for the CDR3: TGCGCCAGCAGCCAAAATAGGGGTAATGAGCAGTTCTTC. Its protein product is CASSQNRGNEQFF.

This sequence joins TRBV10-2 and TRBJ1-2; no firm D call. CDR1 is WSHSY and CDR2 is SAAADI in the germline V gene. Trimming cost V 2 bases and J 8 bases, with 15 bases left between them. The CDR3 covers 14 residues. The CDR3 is CASSERRTLGGYTF. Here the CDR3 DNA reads TGCGCCAGCAGTGAGCGCAGGACCCTTGGGGGCTACACCTTC.

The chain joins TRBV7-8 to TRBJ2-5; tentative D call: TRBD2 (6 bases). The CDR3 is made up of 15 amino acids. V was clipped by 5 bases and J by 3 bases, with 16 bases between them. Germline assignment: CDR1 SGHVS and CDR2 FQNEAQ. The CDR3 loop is CASSPRQPGEETQYF. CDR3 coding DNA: TGTGCCAGCAGCCCCCGTCAGCCGGGGGAAGAGACCCAGTACTTC. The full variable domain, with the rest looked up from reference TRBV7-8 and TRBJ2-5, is GAGVSQSPRYKVAKRGQDVALRCDPISGHVSLFWYQQALGQGPEFLTYFQNEAQLDKSGLPSDRFFAERPEGSVSTLKIQRTQQEDSAVYLCASSPRQPGEETQYFGPGTRLLVL.

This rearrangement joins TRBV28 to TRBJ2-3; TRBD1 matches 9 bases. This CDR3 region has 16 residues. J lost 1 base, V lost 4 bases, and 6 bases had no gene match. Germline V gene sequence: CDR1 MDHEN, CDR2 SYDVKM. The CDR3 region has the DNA TGTGCCAGCAGTTCGGGACAGGGTCCTCGCACAGATACGCAGTATTTT. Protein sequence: CASSSGQGPRTDTQYF. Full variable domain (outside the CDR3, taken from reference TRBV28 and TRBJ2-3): DVKVTQSSRYLVKRTGEKVFLECVQDMDHENMFWYRQDPGLGLRLIYFSYDVKMKEKGDIPEGYSVSREKKERFSLILESASTNQTSMYLCASSSGQGPRTDTQYFGPGTRLTVL.

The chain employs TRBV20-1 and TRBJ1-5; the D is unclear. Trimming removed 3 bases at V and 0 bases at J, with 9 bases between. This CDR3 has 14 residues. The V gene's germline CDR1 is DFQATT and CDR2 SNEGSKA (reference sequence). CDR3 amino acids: CSASPQVSNQPQHF. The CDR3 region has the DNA TGCAGTGCTAGTCCTCAGGTTAGCAATCAGCCCCAGCATTTT.

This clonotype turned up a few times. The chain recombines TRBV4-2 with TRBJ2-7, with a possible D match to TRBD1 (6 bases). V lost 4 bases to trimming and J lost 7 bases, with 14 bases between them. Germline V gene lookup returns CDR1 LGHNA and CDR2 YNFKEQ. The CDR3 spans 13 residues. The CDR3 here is CASSPRDKKEQYF. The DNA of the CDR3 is TGTGCCAGCAGCCCCCGGGACAAAAAGGAGCAGTACTTC.